The T cell receptor beta chain under discussion was sequenced for a study of cytomegalovirus exposure and HLA in healthy donors. Healthy individuals who donated bone marrow served as the donors. Study-level results: Most subjects had HLA-A and HLA-B alleles reportedly predicted accurately by TCR beta sequences. Later on, an analysis found that several of the most significant clusters appeared to be linked to common viral pathogens, which included parvovirus B19.

Concerning this clone itself: The antigen is not known.

Per the germline V gene, CDR1 is LGHNA and CDR2 is YSLEER. CDR3 length equals 14 residues. The germline V and J ends were trimmed by 4 bases and 0 bases, with 9 bases remaining between them. The PCR had 60 Vbeta and 13 Jbeta primers. Original handling: Later reanalysis found around 80 million unique TCR beta chains, around 9.9 million of them shared. Assay: immunoSEQ multiplex PCR; the TCRdb copy retains only in-frame clones and omits some. That table furnishes V, J and clone size, whereas the DNA furnished D and trimming. The listing records around 190,000 clones. This clonotype was obtained from a woman in her thirties in good health and CMV-seropositive. This rearrangement joins TRBV4-3 to TRBJ1-1, with a possible D match to TRBD1 (5 bases). Sequencing was performed on PBMCs. The CDR3: CASSRRGVNTEAFF. CDR3 sequence (DNA): TGCGCCAGCAGCCGCCGGGGGGTGAACACTGAAGCTTTCTTT.